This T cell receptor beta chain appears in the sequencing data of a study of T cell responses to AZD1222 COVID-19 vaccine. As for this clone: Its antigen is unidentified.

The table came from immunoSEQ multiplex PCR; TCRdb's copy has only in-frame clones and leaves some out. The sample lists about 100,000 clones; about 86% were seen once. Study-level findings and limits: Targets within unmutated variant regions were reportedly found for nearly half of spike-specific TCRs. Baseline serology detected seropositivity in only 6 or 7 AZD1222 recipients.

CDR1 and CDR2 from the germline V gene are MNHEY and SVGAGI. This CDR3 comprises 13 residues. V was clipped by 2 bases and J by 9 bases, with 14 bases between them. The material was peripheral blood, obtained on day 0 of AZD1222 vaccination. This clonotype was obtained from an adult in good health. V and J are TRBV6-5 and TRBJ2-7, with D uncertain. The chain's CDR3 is CASSYDIQTAQYF. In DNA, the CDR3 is TGTGCCAGCAGTTACGACATACAAACGGCGCAGTACTTC.